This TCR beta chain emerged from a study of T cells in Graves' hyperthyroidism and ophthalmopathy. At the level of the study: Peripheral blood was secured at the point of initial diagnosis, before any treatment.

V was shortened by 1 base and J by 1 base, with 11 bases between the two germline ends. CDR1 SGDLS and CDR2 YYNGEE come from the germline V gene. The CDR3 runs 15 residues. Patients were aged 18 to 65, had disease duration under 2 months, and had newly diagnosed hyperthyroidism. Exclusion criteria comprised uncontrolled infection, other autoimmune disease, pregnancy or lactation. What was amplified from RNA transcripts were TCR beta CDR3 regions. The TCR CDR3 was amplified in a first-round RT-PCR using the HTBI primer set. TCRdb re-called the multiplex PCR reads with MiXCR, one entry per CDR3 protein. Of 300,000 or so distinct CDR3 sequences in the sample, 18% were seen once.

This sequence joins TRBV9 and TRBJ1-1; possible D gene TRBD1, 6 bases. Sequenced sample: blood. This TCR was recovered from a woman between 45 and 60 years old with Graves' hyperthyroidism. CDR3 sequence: CASSVSRGQNTEAFF. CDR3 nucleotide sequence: TGTGCCAGCAGCGTATCACGGGGGCAGAACACTGAAGCTTTCTTT.